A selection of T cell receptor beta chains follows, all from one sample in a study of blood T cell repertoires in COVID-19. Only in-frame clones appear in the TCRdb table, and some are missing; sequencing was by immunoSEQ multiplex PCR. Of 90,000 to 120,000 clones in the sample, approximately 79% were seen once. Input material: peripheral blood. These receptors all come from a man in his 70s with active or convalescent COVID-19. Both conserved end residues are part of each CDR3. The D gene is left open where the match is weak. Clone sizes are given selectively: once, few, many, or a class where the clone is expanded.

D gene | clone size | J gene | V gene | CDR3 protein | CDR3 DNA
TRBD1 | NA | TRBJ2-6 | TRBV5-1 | CASGRGGAGGANVLTF | TGCGCCAGCGGGCGAGGGGGCGCGGGCGGGGCCAACGTCCTGACTTTC
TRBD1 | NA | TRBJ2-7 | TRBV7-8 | CASSFRTGFDYEQYF | TGTGCCAGCAGCTTTCGGACAGGGTTCGACTACGAGCAGTACTTC
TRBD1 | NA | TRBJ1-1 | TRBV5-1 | CASSFGTGTNTEAFF | TGCGCCAGCAGCTTTGGGACAGGAACAAACACTGAAGCTTTCTTT
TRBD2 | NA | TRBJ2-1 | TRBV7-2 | CASSHTSGGPNEQFF | TGTGCCAGCAGCCATACTAGCGGGGGTCCCAATGAGCAGTTCTTC
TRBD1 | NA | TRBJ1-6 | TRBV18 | CASSPGNRGNSPLHF | TGTGCCAGCTCACCAGGCAACAGGGGAAATTCACCCCTCCACTTT
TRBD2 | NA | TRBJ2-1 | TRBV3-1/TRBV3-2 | CASKSTSGSSYNEQFF | TGTGCCAGTAAATCGACTAGCGGGAGCTCCTACAATGAGCAGTTCTTC
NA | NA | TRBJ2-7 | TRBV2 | CASSSTPGGFYEQYF | TGTGCCAGCAGCTCCACACCTGGGGGGTTCTACGAGCAGTACTTC
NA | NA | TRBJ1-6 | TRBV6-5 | CASSYSPTDNSPLHF | TGTGCCAGCAGTTACAGTCCTACTGATAATTCACCCCTCCACTTT
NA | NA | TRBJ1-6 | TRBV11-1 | CASSLTAAESNSPLHF | TGTGCCAGCAGCTTAACGGCGGCAGAGAGTAATTCACCCCTCCACTTT
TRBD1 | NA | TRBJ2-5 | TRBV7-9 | CASRRTGVQETQYF | TGTGCCAGCCGAAGGACAGGGGTGCAAGAGACCCAGTACTTC
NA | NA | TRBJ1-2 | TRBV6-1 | CASSEDIHGYTF | TGTGCCAGCAGTGAAGACATACATGGCTACACCTTC
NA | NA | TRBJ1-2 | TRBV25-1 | CASSPGIGSYGYTF | TGTGCCAGCAGTCCAGGGATCGGGTCCTATGGCTACACCTTC
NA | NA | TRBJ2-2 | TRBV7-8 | CASSLVGGIGTGELFF | TGTGCCAGCAGCTTAGTCGGCGGGATAGGCACCGGGGAGCTGTTTTTT
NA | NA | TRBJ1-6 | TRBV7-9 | CASSLTETSPLHF | TGTGCCAGCAGCCTGACAGAAACCTCACCCCTCCACTTT
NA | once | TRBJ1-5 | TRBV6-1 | CASSEGGWGGNQPQHF | TGTGCCAGCAGTGAAGGAGGTTGGGGAGGCAATCAGCCCCAGCATTTT
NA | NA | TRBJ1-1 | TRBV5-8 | CASTRTDEAFF | TGTGCCAGCACCCGGACAGACGAAGCTTTCTTT
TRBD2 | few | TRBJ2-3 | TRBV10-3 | CATAIAGENTDTQYF | TGTGCCACCGCAATAGCGGGGGAAAACACAGATACGCAGTATTTT
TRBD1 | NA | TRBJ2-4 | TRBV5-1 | CASSLADLDRGDIQYF | TGCGCCAGCAGCTTGGCTGACTTGGACAGGGGTGACATTCAGTACTTC
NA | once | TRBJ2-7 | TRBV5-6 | CATSTGNREQYF | TGTGCCACATCGACGGGGAATCGGGAGCAGTACTTC
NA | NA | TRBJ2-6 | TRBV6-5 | CASRGRGAGANVLTF | TGTGCCAGCAGGGGCAGGGGGGCTGGGGCCAACGTCCTGACTTTC
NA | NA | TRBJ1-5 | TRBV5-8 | CASSLALAASQPQHF | TGTGCCAGCAGCTTGGCCCTGGCGGCGAGTCAGCCCCAGCATTTT
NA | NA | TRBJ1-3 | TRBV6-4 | CASSVWWGLHSGNTIYF | TGTGCCAGCAGTGTTTGGTGGGGCCTGCACTCTGGAAACACCATATATTTT
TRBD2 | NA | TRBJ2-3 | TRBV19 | CASTSRLAPDTQYF | TGTGCCAGCACTTCCCGACTAGCCCCAGATACGCAGTATTTT
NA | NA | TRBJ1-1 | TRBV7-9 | CASSSQEGTQGAFF | TGTGCCAGCAGCTCTCAAGAGGGCACTCAAGGGGCTTTCTTT
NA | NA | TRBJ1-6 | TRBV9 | CASSPSPGDNSPLHF | TGTGCCAGCAGCCCATCGCCGGGGGATAATTCACCCCTCCACTTT
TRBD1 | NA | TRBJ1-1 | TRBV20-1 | CSASGRRTGNEAFF | TGCAGTGCTAGTGGGCGTCGGACAGGGAATGAAGCTTTCTTT
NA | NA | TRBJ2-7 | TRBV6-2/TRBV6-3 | CASSPLAGGEQYF | TGTGCCAGCAGTCCCCTAGCAGGCGGCGAGCAGTACTTC
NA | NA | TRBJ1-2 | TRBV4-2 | CASSQETGPGGRDYTF | TGTGCCAGCAGCCAAGAAACCGGACCCGGGGGGCGAGACTACACCTTC
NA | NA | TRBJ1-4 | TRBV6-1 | CASSEVPQGSREKLFF | TGTGCCAGCAGTGAAGTCCCCCAGGGGTCACGAGAAAAACTGTTTTTT
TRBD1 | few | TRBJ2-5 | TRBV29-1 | CSVDRTGNQETQYF | TGCAGCGTTGATAGGACAGGGAACCAAGAGACCCAGTACTTC
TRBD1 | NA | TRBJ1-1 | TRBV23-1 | CASSRGQGGTEAFF | TGCGCCAGCAGTCGAGGACAGGGGGGTACTGAAGCTTTCTTT
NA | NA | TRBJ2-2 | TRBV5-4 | CASSFGGNTGELFF | TGTGCCAGCAGCTTTGGCGGTAACACCGGGGAGCTGTTTTTT
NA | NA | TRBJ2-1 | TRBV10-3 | CAISEWDGGPSYNEQFF | TGTGCCATCAGTGAGTGGGATGGCGGGCCTTCCTACAATGAGCAGTTCTTC
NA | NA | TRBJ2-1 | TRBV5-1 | CASSLMVENEQFF | TGCGCCAGCAGCTTGATGGTGGAGAATGAGCAGTTCTTC
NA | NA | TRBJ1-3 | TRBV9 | CASSVGAGPGNTIYF | TGTGCCAGCAGCGTAGGGGCGGGACCTGGAAACACCATATATTTT
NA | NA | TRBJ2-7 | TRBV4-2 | CASSQDNRDYEQYF | TGTGCCAGCAGCCAAGACAACAGGGACTACGAGCAGTACTTC
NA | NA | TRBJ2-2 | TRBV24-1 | CATSDPDSANTGELFF | TGTGCCACCAGTGACCCCGACAGTGCGAACACCGGGGAGCTGTTTTTT
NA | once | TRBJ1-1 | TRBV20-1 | CSASRGKYEAFF | TGCAGTGCTAGTAGAGGCAAGTACGAAGCTTTCTTT
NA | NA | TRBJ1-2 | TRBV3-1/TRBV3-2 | CASSQVEDVYGYTF | TGTGCCAGCAGCCAAGTGGAGGATGTCTATGGCTACACCTTC
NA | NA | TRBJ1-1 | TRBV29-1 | CSVREGASEGEAFF | TGCAGCGTTCGGGAGGGAGCATCGGAGGGAGAAGCTTTCTTT
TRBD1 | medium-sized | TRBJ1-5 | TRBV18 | CASSQTGANQPQHF | TGTGCCAGCTCACAGACAGGGGCCAATCAGCCCCAGCATTTT
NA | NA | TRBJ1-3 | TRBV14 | CASSQRTAHSGNTIYF | TGTGCCAGCAGCCAAAGGACAGCTCACTCTGGAAACACCATATATTTT
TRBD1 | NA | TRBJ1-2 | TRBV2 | CASSWAGGFGGYTF | TGTGCCAGCAGTTGGGCAGGGGGCTTTGGTGGCTACACCTTC
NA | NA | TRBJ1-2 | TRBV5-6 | CASSLEQGGTYGYTF | TGTGCCAGCAGCTTGGAGCAGGGTGGGACTTATGGCTACACCTTC